The next 29 T cell receptor beta chains were all read from a single sample in a study of blood T cell repertoires in COVID-19 (dated by TCRdb to 2020 to 2022). Library creation used the immunoSEQ multiplex PCR assay. Imported from immuneACCESS, the table was reduced by TCRdb to in-frame sequences with V and J called. These copies leave out some clones; in studies compared against another copy, an unresolved V gene accounts for under half, and the cause of the remainder is not known. This sample is represented by roughly 120,000 clones; about nine tenths of them were singletons. The ten largest clonotypes hold 4.6% of the sample. The sample was peripheral blood. These receptor sequences come from a man aged 60 to 69 with COVID-19, enrolled during active disease.

The V and J genes are TRBV28 and TRBJ2-4; D may be TRBD1 (5 bases). The CDR3 is made up of 13 amino acids. V dropped 5 bases and J dropped 8 bases, with 13 bases sitting between them. Germline loops: CDR1 MDHEN, CDR2 SYDVKM. CDR3 residues: CASSLGPRDIQYF. Here the CDR3 DNA reads TGTGCCAGCAGTCTGGGGCCTCGGGACATTCAGTACTTC. The full variable domain, with the rest looked up from reference TRBV28 and TRBJ2-4, is DVKVTQSSRYLVKRTGEKVFLECVQDMDHENMFWYRQDPGLGLRLIYFSYDVKMKEKGDIPEGYSVSREKKERFSLILESASTNQTSMYLCASSLGPRDIQYFGAGTRLSVL.

This clone was observed a single time. This chain uses TRBV10-2 with TRBJ1-2, with D perhaps matching TRBD1 (5 bases). The CDR3 length is 15 residues. The germline V and J ends were trimmed by 2 bases and 1 base, with 11 bases remaining between them. Per germline, CDR1 WSHSY and CDR2 SAAADI. CDR3 coding DNA: TGCGCCAGCAGTGAGGCGGGACCTATTAACTATGGCTACACCTTC. Its protein is CASSEAGPINYGYTF.

This clone has a single count. The chain couples TRBV3-1 (or the pseudogene TRBV3-2) to TRBJ2-5, with D possibly TRBD2 on 6 matching bases. This CDR3 is built from 14 residues. V lost 6 bases, J lost 5 bases, and 16 bases lay in between. Germline CDR1 LGHDT, CDR2 YNNKEL (reference sequence). CDR3 coding DNA: TGTGCCAGCAGATCTGAGGGCCGGGGGGAGACCCAGTACTTC. Residues: CASRSEGRGETQYF.

CDR3 sequence: CASSLSGKAFF. CDR3 DNA sequence: TGTGCCAGCAGTTTATCAGGGAAAGCTTTCTTT. The chain combines TRBV12-3 or TRBV12-4 with TRBJ1-1; D perhaps matches TRBD1 (5 bases). CDR3 length: 11 residues. V gave up 2 bases and J gave up 9 bases, with 7 bases separating them.

The chain combines TRBV10-3 with TRBJ2-7, with 8 nucleotides matching TRBD2. Germline V gives CDR1 ENHRY, CDR2 SYGVKD. V lost 0 bases to trimming and J lost 5 bases; unmatched junction nucleotides: 9. The CDR3 is made up of 16 amino acids. The CDR3: CAISESGGALGDEQYF. CDR3 bases: TGTGCCATCAGTGAGTCCGGGGGGGCACTTGGGGACGAGCAGTACTTC.

The chain recombines TRBV6-6 with TRBJ2-7; possible D gene TRBD2, 5 bases. V lost 4 bases, J lost 6 bases, and 13 bases lay in between. Germline CDR1 and CDR2: MNHNY and SVGAGI (reference sequence). The CDR3 loop spans 13 amino acids. The CDR3 spells CASSWTGPVEQYF. The DNA for the CDR3 is TGTGCCAGCAGTTGGACTGGCCCAGTCGAGCAGTACTTC.

This sequence joins TRBV4-2 and TRBJ2-3; the match to TRBD2 covers 8 bases. Losses at the gene ends were 1 base for V and 1 base for J; bases not matched to a gene: 4. Germline values: CDR1 LGHNA, CDR2 YNFKEQ. The CDR3 is made up of 16 amino acids. For the CDR3, the DNA is TGTGCCAGCAGCCAAGTCACGGGGGGGGGCACAGATACGCAGTATTTT. This translates into CASSQVTGGGTDTQYF.

CDR3 in amino acids: CASSSGAGGGYNEQFF. The CDR3 DNA follows: TGTGCCAGCAGCTCGGGAGCGGGAGGGGGGTACAATGAGCAGTTCTTC. The chain couples TRBV11-3 to TRBJ2-1; 10 positions match TRBD2. Germline V gene data show CDR1 as SGHNT and CDR2 as YENEEA. CDR3 length: 16 amino acids. Losses at the gene ends were 4 bases for V and 4 bases for J; bases not matched to a gene: 7.

The rearrangement joins TRBV19 to TRBJ1-2, with no clear D. CDR1 and CDR2 (germline): LNHDA, SQIVND (reference sequence). This CDR3 has 12 amino acids. V lost 4 bases, J lost 4 bases, and 7 bases lay in between. The CDR3 loop is CASSRGRYGYTF. The DNA of the CDR3 is TGTGCCAGTAGTAGAGGCCGCTATGGCTACACCTTC.

The V gene is TRBV10-1, the J gene TRBJ2-7, with 11 bases lining up with TRBD2. The CDR3 covers 16 residues. V was pared by 3 bases and J by 1 base, with 5 bases of the junction left unmatched. The V gene's germline CDR1 is WNHNN and CDR2 SYGVQD (reference sequence). CDR3 sequence reads: CASSETGTSGSYEQYF. The CDR3 DNA sequence: TGCGCCAGCAGTGAAACCGGGACTAGCGGATCCTACGAGCAGTACTTC.

This clone was detected only a few times. J is TRBJ2-1 and V is TRBV27; perhaps TRBD2 as D (5 bases). The V and J ends lost 5 bases and 5 bases respectively, with 19 bases between them. Germline CDR1 MNHEY, CDR2 SMNVEV (reference sequence). The CDR3 runs to 16 residues. The CDR3 sequence is CASSPTFSRGDNEQFF. As DNA, the CDR3 is TGTGCCAGCAGTCCCACATTCTCCCGGGGAGACAATGAGCAGTTCTTC.

This CDR3 is CASSGTSGRSNNEQFF. CDR3 coding DNA: TGTGCCAGCAGTGGGACTAGCGGGAGAAGCAACAATGAGCAGTTCTTC. The V and J genes are TRBV28 and TRBJ2-1; 14 bases align to TRBD2. V was clipped by 5 bases and J by 5 bases; unmatched bases: 5. CDR1 and CDR2 from the germline V gene are MDHEN and SYDVKM. The CDR3 contains 16 residues.

This sequence joins TRBV18 and TRBJ2-7; TRBD1 matches at 9 bases. The CDR3 spans 14 residues. Germline V CDR1 and CDR2: KGHSH, LQKENI. V shed 3 bases, J shed 5 bases, and the junction held 5 bases outside the gene matches. CDR3 nucleotide sequence: TGTGCCAGCTCACCCCGGGACAGGGACCACGAGCAGTACTTC. This gives the protein CASSPRDRDHEQYF.

This sequence joins TRBV5-4 and TRBJ2-1, with 10 bases fitting TRBD2. Germline V gene data show CDR1 as SGHNT and CDR2 as YYREEE (reference sequence). CDR3 size: 15 residues. V dropped 0 bases and J dropped 7; count of bases not matched to a gene: 4. In DNA, the CDR3 is TGTGCCAGCAGCTTGGAAGCGGGAGGGCTGAATGAGCAGTTCTTC. Encoded protein: CASSLEAGGLNEQFF.

This sequence joins TRBV5-1 and TRBJ2-7, with 7 nucleotides matching TRBD2. Germline-derived CDR1 and CDR2 are SGHRS and YFSETQ. This CDR3 contains 18 residues. J lost 4 bases, V lost 4 bases, and 20 bases had no gene match. The CDR3 region has the DNA TGCGCCAGCAGCACCCCCGAAAAAAAAGCGGGAAGGCGGTACGAGCAGTACTTC. Its translation is CASSTPEKKAGRRYEQYF.

The chain uses TRBV7-3 and TRBJ2-2, with D maybe TRBD2 (5 bases). V lost 0 bases to trimming and J lost 1 base, with 12 bases between them. The germline gives CDR1 SGHTA, CDR2 FQGTGA. The CDR3 is 17 residues long. The CDR3 region is CASSLTGSRGNTGELFF. The CDR3 region has the DNA TGTGCCAGCAGCTTAACGGGGAGTCGGGGGAACACCGGGGAGCTGTTTTTT.

The chain couples TRBV9 to TRBJ1-1; D gene unclear. Germline CDR1 SGDLS, CDR2 YYNGEE. Trimming pared 3 bases from V and 3 bases from J, leaving 18 bases between. CDR3 size: 16 residues. The CDR3 sequence: CASSETGANWDTEAFF. CDR3 in DNA: TGTGCCAGCAGCGAGACGGGAGCGAATTGGGACACTGAAGCTTTCTTT.

The V and J genes are TRBV6-5 and TRBJ2-7; 10 nucleotides agree with TRBD1. The CDR3 contains 15 residues. The ends lost 6 bases at V and 2 bases at J; junction bases unmatched: 7. In germline, CDR1 is MNHEY, CDR2 SVGAGI. CDR3 sequence (DNA): TGTGCCAGCAGGGACAGGGGGAGGAATCCCTACGAGCAGTACTTC. Residues: CASRDRGRNPYEQYF.

The gene calls are TRBV9 and TRBJ2-4; 9 nucleotides match TRBD1. Germline CDR1 is SGDLS and CDR2 is YYNGEE. CDR3 size: 13 residues. V was clipped by 5 bases and J by 7 bases; unmatched bases: 4. The CDR3 nucleotides read TGTGCCAGCAGAAAGACAGGGGGGAACATTCAGTACTTC. The encoded protein is CASRKTGGNIQYF.

The rearrangement uses TRBV10-3 and TRBJ2-7; D call uncertain. Germline V CDR1 and CDR2: ENHRY, SYGVKD. The CDR3 length is 14 residues. V gave up 5 bases and J gave up 5 bases, with 16 bases separating them. CDR3 in amino acids: CAISPGGSSNEQYF. CDR3 bases: TGTGCCATCAGTCCGGGTGGTAGCAGTAACGAGCAGTACTTC.

The chain carries TRBV2 and TRBJ2-1; weak D call: TRBD1 (6 bases). Germline V CDR1 and CDR2: SNHLY, FYNNEI. The CDR3 contains 14 residues. V dropped 4 bases and J dropped 9 bases, with 16 bases sitting between them. CDR3 region: CASSVNSRDTEQFF. CDR3 DNA sequence: TGTGCCAGCAGTGTTAACAGCCGGGACACTGAGCAGTTCTTC.

The chain uses TRBV11-3 and TRBJ1-4, with D tentatively TRBD1 (6 bases). The V and J ends lost 3 bases and 7 bases respectively, with 15 bases between them. Per the germline V gene, CDR1 is SGHNT and CDR2 is YENEEA. The CDR3 loop spans 15 amino acids. CDR3 residues: CASSFPGVSSEKLFF. The CDR3 DNA follows: TGTGCCAGCAGCTTCCCAGGGGTTTCGAGTGAAAAACTGTTTTTT.

The CDR3 DNA reads as TGTGCCAGCAGCTTAATGTCAGGGTGGGACACTGAAGCTTTCTTT. This codes for CASSLMSGWDTEAFF. J is TRBJ1-1 and V is TRBV7-2, with D possibly being TRBD1 (5 bases). The germline CDR1 and CDR2 sequences are SGHTA and FQGNSA. V lost 2 bases, J lost 3 bases, and 13 bases lay in between. This CDR3 contains 15 residues.

The V call is TRBV10-2, the J call TRBJ2-1, with 9 nucleotides matching TRBD2. This CDR3 is built from 16 residues. The germline CDR1 and CDR2 sequences are WSHSY and SAAADI. Unmatched junction bases numbered 9, after V lost 2 bases and J lost 7 bases. CDR3 DNA sequence: TGCGCCAGCAGTGAGATCGCGGGAGGGACGGGAAATGAGCAGTTCTTC. Its translation is CASSEIAGGTGNEQFF.

The V and J genes are TRBV18 and TRBJ2-5; weak D call: TRBD1 (5 bases). Germline V CDR1 and CDR2: KGHSH, LQKENI. The CDR3 is made up of 16 amino acids. V shed 3 bases and J shed 4 bases, with 18 bases lying between them. In DNA form, the CDR3 reads TGTGCCAGCTCACCCCCCTCGTCAGGGTGGACAGAGACCCAGTACTTC. Translation: CASSPPSSGWTETQYF.

J is TRBJ2-3 and V is TRBV25-1; TRBD2 aligns across 12 bases. CDR3 length: 16 residues. CDR1 MGHDK and CDR2 SYGVNS come from the germline V gene. J gave up 3 bases and V 6 bases, and 7 bases lay outside the gene matches. This CDR3 reads CASSDSSGRVTDTQYF. The CDR3, as DNA: TGTGCCAGCAGCGACTCTAGCGGGAGGGTAACAGATACGCAGTATTTT.

V is TRBV2 and J is TRBJ2-2, with D maybe TRBD2 (5 bases). CDR1 and CDR2 from the germline V gene are SNHLY and FYNNEI. This CDR3 spans 14 amino acids. V lost 1 base to trimming and J lost 6 bases, with 9 bases between them. CDR3 residues: CASSEERASGELFF. In DNA, the CDR3 is TGTGCCAGCAGTGAAGAGAGGGCGTCCGGGGAGCTGTTTTTT.

This clone was recorded once. The chain recombines TRBV7-9 with TRBJ2-1, with D possibly TRBD1 on 5 matching bases. Germline assignment: CDR1 SEHNR and CDR2 FQNEAQ (reference sequence). Trimming cost V 2 bases and J 9 bases, with 5 bases left between them. The CDR3 is 11 amino acids. CDR3 loop: CASSLRGEQFF. The CDR3 coding sequence is TGTGCCAGCAGCTTAAGGGGTGAGCAGTTCTTC.

The V gene is TRBV5-1, the J gene TRBJ2-2, with a tentative D call TRBD2 (6 bases). Germline lookup yields CDR1 SGHRS and CDR2 YFSETQ. Trimming shortened V by 4 bases and J by 0 bases, and 7 bases separated the two germline ends. The CDR3 runs to 14 residues. CDR3 sequence reads: CASSAGPNTGELFF. The CDR3 bases are TGCGCCAGCAGCGCGGGACCGAACACCGGGGAGCTGTTTTTT.